Shown below are 19 T cell receptor beta chains from a single sample sequenced in a study of graft-versus-host responses after intestinal transplantation. Using immunoSEQ multiplex PCR, the repertoire was profiled, and TCRdb retains in-frame clones only, with some absent. Altogether some 62,000 clones are present, roughly 90% being singletons, with the ten largest covering about 1.7%. The antigens these receptors bind are not known. The sequencing used unstimulated CD8+ T cells sorted from spleen or lymph node cells, collected before transplant. The receptors originated from a human donor who was the organ donor for an intestinal transplant.

The V gene is TRBV5-5, the J gene TRBJ2-5; possibly TRBD2 for D (7 bases). In germline, CDR1 is SGHKS, CDR2 YYEKEE (reference sequence). Trimming stripped 1 base from V and 4 bases from J, with 14 bases between. The CDR3 has 15 amino acids. Here the CDR3 DNA reads TGTGCCAGCAGCTTGTTGGACAGCGGGATAGAGACCCAGTACTTC. Its protein product is CASSLLDSGIETQYF.

The chain has TRBV9 and TRBJ2-5; TRBD1 agrees at 9 bases. The CDR3 extends over 14 amino acids. J was trimmed by 5 bases and V by 0 bases; bases with no gene match: 2. The germline gives CDR1 SGDLS, CDR2 YYNGEE. In nucleotides, the CDR3 is TGTGCCAGCAGCGTAGGACAGGGGGGCGAGACCCAGTACTTC. This sequence encodes CASSVGQGGETQYF.

The rearrangement joins TRBV28 to TRBJ1-1; possible D gene TRBD1, 5 bases. The germline gives CDR1 MDHEN, CDR2 SYDVKM. This CDR3 region has 11 residues. V shed 7 bases and J shed 3 bases, with 6 bases lying between them. CDR3 residues: CASTGDTEAFF. The CDR3 DNA follows: TGTGCCAGCACGGGGGACACTGAAGCTTTCTTT.

In this sample, this clone turned up once. The chain carries TRBV7-3 and TRBJ2-3, with 7 bases lining up with TRBD2. With 4 bases clipped from V and 4 bases from J, the junction kept 14 bases outside the gene matches. There are 17 residues in the CDR3. Germline V gene lookup returns CDR1 SGHTA and CDR2 FQGTGA. CDR3 residues: CASSSLGGSYRSDTQYF. DNA of the CDR3: TGTGCCAGCAGCTCCTTGGGAGGGAGTTATAGGTCAGATACGCAGTATTTT.

This clone appeared once. The CDR3 DNA is TGTGCCAGCAGTGAAGCTGCGGGAACGGGGGAAAAACTGTTTTTT. Amino acids: CASSEAAGTGEKLFF. The chain combines TRBV6-1 with TRBJ1-4; no clear D gene. V lost 0 bases and J 8 bases, leaving 13 bases between the germline ends. CDR1 and CDR2 from the germline V gene are MNHNS and SASEGT. The CDR3 sequence is 15 residues long.

The chain joins TRBV10-1 to TRBJ1-1; D not certain. The germline V and J ends were trimmed by 8 bases and 5 bases, with 24 bases remaining between them. Germline V gene lookup returns CDR1 WNHNN and CDR2 SYGVQD (reference sequence). The CDR3 runs 16 residues. The CDR3 nucleotides are TGCGCCAGCCTGATACGGGGTCAGGTGACGGTGACTGAAGCTTTCTTT. It codes for CASLIRGQVTVTEAFF.

The chain joins TRBV19 to TRBJ1-6; TRBD1 matches at 7 bases. With V trimmed by 4 bases and J by 5 bases, 8 bases remained unmatched. Germline V CDR1 and CDR2: LNHDA, SQIVND (reference sequence). The CDR3 loop spans 16 amino acids. CDR3 in amino acids: CASSRPGTADNSPLHF. The CDR3 DNA reads as TGTGCCAGTAGTAGACCCGGGACAGCGGATAATTCACCCCTCCACTTT.

Relative to its sample, this clone is medium-sized. V gene TRBV29-1 combines with J gene TRBJ1-2; D possibly corresponds to TRBD1 (5 bases). The CDR3 runs to 11 residues. The V end was cut by 6 bases, the J end by 3 bases, with 8 bases between. The germline V gene has CDR1 SQVTM and CDR2 ANQGSEA. This CDR3 is CSVRQYYGYTF. The CDR3 DNA follows: TGCAGCGTCAGACAGTACTATGGCTACACCTTC. The entire variable domain, with the rest obtained from reference TRBV29-1 and TRBJ1-2, is as follows: SAVISQKPSRDICQRGTSLTIQCQVDSQVTMMFWYRQQPGQSLTLIATANQGSEATYESGFVIDKFPISRPNLTFSTLTVSNMSPEDSSIYLCSVRQYYGYTFGSGTRLTVV.

This sequence joins TRBV29-1 and TRBJ2-4; the match to TRBD2 covers 7 bases. The germline V gene has CDR1 SQVTM and CDR2 ANQGSEA. CDR3 length: 13 residues. V shed 7 bases, J shed 5 bases, and the junction held 8 bases outside the gene matches. The CDR3 DNA sequence: TGCAGCGGCCTGGGGGGGGAAGAAAACATTCAGTACTTC. It is translated as CSGLGGEENIQYF.

The genes are TRBV7-3 and TRBJ2-1; maybe TRBD2 (5 bases). The CDR3 spans 13 residues. Germline CDR1 SGHTA, CDR2 FQGTGA. V lost 4 bases to trimming and J lost 5 bases, with 9 bases between them. CDR3 sequence reads: CASSSGLDNEQFF. Here the CDR3 DNA reads TGTGCCAGCAGCTCAGGACTTGACAATGAGCAGTTCTTC.

This chain connects TRBV5-4 to TRBJ2-5; TRBD2 matches at 13 bases. The V gene end was trimmed by 0 bases and the J gene end by 5 bases; junction bases not matched to a gene: 4. Germline values: CDR1 SGHNT, CDR2 YYREEE (reference sequence). The CDR3 loop spans 16 amino acids. The CDR3 loop reads CASSLGAGLAGETQYF. The CDR3 bases are TGTGCCAGCAGCTTGGGGGCGGGACTAGCGGGGGAGACCCAGTACTTC.

The chain couples TRBV29-1 to TRBJ2-5; 10 nucleotides agree with TRBD1. From germline, CDR1 is SQVTM and CDR2 ANQGSEA. J lost 5 bases, V lost 7 bases, and 7 bases had no gene match. The CDR3 covers 13 residues. CDR3 in amino acids: CSGRQGALETQYF. The CDR3 DNA sequence: TGCAGCGGGAGACAGGGGGCACTTGAGACCCAGTACTTC. Looking up the rest from reference TRBV29-1 and TRBJ2-5 gives the full variable domain: SAVISQKPSRDICQRGTSLTIQCQVDSQVTMMFWYRQQPGQSLTLIATANQGSEATYESGFVIDKFPISRPNLTFSTLTVSNMSPEDSSIYLCSGRQGALETQYFGPGTRLLVL.

This clone came up a few times. The chain links TRBV19 to TRBJ1-5; weak D call: TRBD1 (5 bases). Germline lookup yields CDR1 LNHDA and CDR2 SQIVND (reference sequence). CDR3 length: 14 amino acids. Trimming removed 5 bases at V and 5 bases at J, with 13 bases between. CDR3 loop: CASSFGGWHQPQHF. For the CDR3, the DNA is TGTGCCAGTAGTTTCGGGGGTTGGCATCAGCCCCAGCATTTT.

This chain connects TRBV15 to TRBJ2-6, with D perhaps TRBD1 (5 bases). The V gene lost 2 bases and the J gene lost 1 base, with 9 bases spanning the gap. The CDR3 runs to 16 residues. Germline lookup yields CDR1 LNHNV and CDR2 YYDKDF (reference sequence). The CDR3 nucleotides are TGTGCCACCAGCAGATACCGACAGTCTGGGGCCAACGTCCTGACTTTC. Translated: CATSRYRQSGANVLTF.

This clone was counted only a few times. V and J are TRBV27 and TRBJ2-7; D possibly corresponds to TRBD1 (6 bases). Germline CDR1 reads MNHEY; CDR2 reads SMNVEV (reference sequence). Deletions cut 6 bases from V and 9 bases from J, with 21 bases between. CDR3 length: 14 residues. CDR3 region: CASRPTGGLRGQYF. CDR3 nucleotides: TGTGCCAGCAGGCCTACTGGGGGCCTACGAGGGCAGTACTTC.

This sequence joins TRBV5-1 and TRBJ2-7, with D possibly matching TRBD1 (5 bases). Germline V gene sequence: CDR1 SGHRS, CDR2 YFSETQ. The CDR3 sequence is 13 residues long. V lost 0 bases and J 9 bases, leaving 13 bases between the germline ends. The CDR3 DNA is TGCGCCAGCAGCTTGGTGGTGGCAGGGCGGCAGTACTTC. Protein sequence: CASSLVVAGRQYF. Variable domain in full (rest from reference TRBV5-1 and TRBJ2-7): KAGVTQTPRYLIKTRGQQVTLSCSPISGHRSVSWYQQTPGQGLQFLFEYFSETQRNKGNFPGRFSGRQFSNSRSEMNVSTLELGDSALYLCASSLVVAGRQYFGPGTRLTVT.

The chain employs TRBV2 and TRBJ1-4, with 7 positions matching TRBD1. V dropped 7 bases and J dropped 0; count of bases not matched to a gene: 5. The CDR3 has 15 residues. Germline CDR1 is SNHLY and CDR2 is FYNNEI. This CDR3 is CASTWGTATNEKLFF. The CDR3 nucleotides read TGTGCCAGCACTTGGGGGACAGCAACTAATGAAAAACTGTTTTTT.

The chain recombines TRBV2 with TRBJ2-7; 8 bases are a match to TRBD1. CDR3 length: 20 residues. Germline V lookup: CDR1 SNHLY, CDR2 FYNNEI. Trimming at V came to 7 bases and at J to 0 bases, leaving 23 bases not matched to a gene. The chain's CDR3 is CASTNPADRVRAVNSYEQYF. The DNA of the CDR3 is TGTGCCAGCACGAACCCGGCGGACAGGGTAAGAGCGGTTAACTCCTACGAGCAGTACTTC.

The genes are TRBV29-1 and TRBJ2-7; 8 bases are shared with TRBD1. CDR1 is SQVTM, CDR2 ANQGSEA, per germline. The CDR3 loop spans 13 amino acids. V shed 4 bases and J 2 bases; nucleotides not matched to a gene: 4. Here the CDR3 DNA reads TGCAGCGTTGTGACAGGGGATACCTACGAGCAGTACTTC. This encodes CSVVTGDTYEQYF.